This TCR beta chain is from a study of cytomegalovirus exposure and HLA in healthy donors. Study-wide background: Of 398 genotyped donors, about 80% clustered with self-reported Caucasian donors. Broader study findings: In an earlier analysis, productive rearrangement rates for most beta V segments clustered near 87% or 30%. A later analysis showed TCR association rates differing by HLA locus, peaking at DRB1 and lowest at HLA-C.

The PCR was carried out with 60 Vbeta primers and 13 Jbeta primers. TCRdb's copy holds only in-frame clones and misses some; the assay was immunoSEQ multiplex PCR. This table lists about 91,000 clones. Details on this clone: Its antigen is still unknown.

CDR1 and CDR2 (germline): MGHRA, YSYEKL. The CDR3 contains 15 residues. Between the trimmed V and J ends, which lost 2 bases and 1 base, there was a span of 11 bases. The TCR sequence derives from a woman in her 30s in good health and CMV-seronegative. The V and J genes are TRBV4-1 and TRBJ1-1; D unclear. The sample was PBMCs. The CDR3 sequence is CASSQTSTGNTEAFF. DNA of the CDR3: TGCGCCAGCAGCCAAACATCGACGGGGAACACTGAAGCTTTCTTT.